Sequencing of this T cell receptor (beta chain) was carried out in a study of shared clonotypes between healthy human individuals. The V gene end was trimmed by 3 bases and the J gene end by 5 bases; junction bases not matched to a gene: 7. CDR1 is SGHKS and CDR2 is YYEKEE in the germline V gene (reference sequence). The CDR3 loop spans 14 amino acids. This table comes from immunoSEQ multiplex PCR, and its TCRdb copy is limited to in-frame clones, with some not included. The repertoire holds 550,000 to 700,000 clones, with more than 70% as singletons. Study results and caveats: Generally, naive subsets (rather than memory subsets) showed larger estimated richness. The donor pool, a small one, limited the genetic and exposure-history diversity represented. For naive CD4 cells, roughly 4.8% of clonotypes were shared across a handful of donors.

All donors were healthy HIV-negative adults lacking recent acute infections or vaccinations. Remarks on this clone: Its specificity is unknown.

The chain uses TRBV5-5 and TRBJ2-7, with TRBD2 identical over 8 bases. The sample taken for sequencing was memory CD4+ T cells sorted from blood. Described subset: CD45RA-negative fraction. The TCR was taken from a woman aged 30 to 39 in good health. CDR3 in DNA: TGTGCCAGCAGCTCATATAGCGGGACCGACGAGCAGTACTTC. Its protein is CASSSYSGTDEQYF.